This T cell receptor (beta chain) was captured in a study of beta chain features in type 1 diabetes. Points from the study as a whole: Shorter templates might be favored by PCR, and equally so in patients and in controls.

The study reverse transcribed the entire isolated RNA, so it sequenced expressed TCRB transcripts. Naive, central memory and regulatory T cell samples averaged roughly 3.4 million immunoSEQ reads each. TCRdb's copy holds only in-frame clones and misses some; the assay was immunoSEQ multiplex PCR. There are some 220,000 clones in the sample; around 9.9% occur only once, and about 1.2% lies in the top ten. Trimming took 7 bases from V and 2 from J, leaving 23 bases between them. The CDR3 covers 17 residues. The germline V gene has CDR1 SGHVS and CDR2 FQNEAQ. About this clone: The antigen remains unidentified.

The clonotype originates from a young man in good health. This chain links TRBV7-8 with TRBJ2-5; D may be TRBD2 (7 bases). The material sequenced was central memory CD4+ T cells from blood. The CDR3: CASTLTRPGGNQETQYF. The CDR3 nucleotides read TGTGCCAGCACCCTAACTAGGCCGGGGGGCAATCAAGAGACCCAGTACTTC.